This T cell receptor beta chain was recorded in a study of Graves' ophthalmopathy and Graves' hyperthyroidism. General study findings and limits: The model's prediction of ophthalmopathy progression had roughly 70% sensitivity and roughly 72% specificity.

This clonotype was counted only a few times. Its antigen is currently unknown. From RNA, the CDR3 regions of TCR beta chains were amplified and sequenced. After a first-round RT-PCR with HTBI primers, a second-round multiplex PCR was run. A single record per CDR3 protein comes from TCRdb applying MiXCR to the multiplex PCR reads. The data contain approximately 460,000 distinct CDR3 sequences, 14% of them seen just once; the ten biggest clones take up 8% to 10%. CDR3 length: 14 residues. Germline lookup yields CDR1 LGHDT and CDR2 YNNKEL (reference sequence). With V trimmed by 3 bases and J by 5 bases, 3 bases remained unmatched.

The sequence derives from a woman between 25 and 40 years old with Graves' ophthalmopathy. Source material: blood. V and J are TRBV3-1 and TRBJ1-2; 10 positions match TRBD1. CDR3 DNA sequence: TGTGCCAGCAGCCACCGGGACAGGGGTTATGGCTACACCTTC. Translation gives CASSHRDRGYGYTF.